These 24 T cell receptor beta chains were sequenced from one sample in a study of OX40 agonist ivuxolimab in advanced cancers. Library prep was done by the immunoSEQ multiplex PCR assay. TCRdb holds this immuneACCESS table with in-frame rearrangements only. Some clones are missing; in checked studies, unresolved V genes explain under half, and the rest has no known cause. The sample table shows some 19,000 clones, and 65% to 85% are seen once. The ten largest clonotypes hold about 56% of the sample. The sample here was CD4+ or CD8+ T cells sorted from blood, taken in a trial of the OX40 agonist ivuxolimab. The source of these receptors is an adult with an advanced solid tumor such as melanoma, head and neck, liver or kidney cancer.

V and J are TRBV11-2 and TRBJ1-1; D call uncertain. Trimming shortened V by 10 bases and J by 1 base, and 10 bases separated the two germline ends. Germline V gene sequence: CDR1 SGHAT, CDR2 FQNNGV. The CDR3 length is 12 residues. CDR3 coding DNA: TGTGCCACCAAGGCCCCGAACACTGAAGCTTTCTTT. It is translated as CATKAPNTEAFF.

The chain uses TRBV7-9 and TRBJ1-2; 10 nucleotides match TRBD1. The ends lost 6 bases at V and 3 bases at J; junction bases unmatched: 4. The CDR3 length is 14 residues. Per germline, CDR1 SEHNR and CDR2 FQNEAQ (reference sequence). The CDR3 region has the DNA TGTGCCAGCAGAGGAGGACAGGGGGACTATGGCTACACCTTC. It specifies CASRGGQGDYGYTF.

V usage is TRBV4-1 and J usage is TRBJ2-1; 15 nucleotides agree with TRBD2. Germline-derived CDR1 and CDR2 are MGHRA and YSYEKL. Germline trimming cut 5 bases from V and 7 bases from J; bases unmatched to any gene: 9. The CDR3 contains 17 residues. The chain's CDR3 is CASSGRTSGGAGNEQFF. CDR3 DNA sequence: TGCGCCAGCAGCGGAAGGACTAGCGGGGGGGCGGGTAATGAGCAGTTCTTC.

This clone was counted many times. In DNA, the CDR3 is TGTGCCAGCAGCTTGGATATGGGGGCACGGGAGCAGTACTTC. Protein: CASSLDMGAREQYF. The gene calls are TRBV5-6 and TRBJ2-7; a possible D gene is TRBD1 (6 bases). V shed 0 bases and J shed 7 bases, with 14 bases lying between them. Germline CDR1 reads SGHDT; CDR2 reads YYEEEE. The CDR3 loop spans 14 amino acids. The full variable domain, its missing parts supplied by reference TRBV5-6 and TRBJ2-7, is DAGVTQSPTHLIKTRGQQVTLRCSPKSGHDTVSWYQQALGQGPQFIFQYYEEEERQRGNFPDRFSGHQFPNYSSELNVNALLLGDSALYLCASSLDMGAREQYFGPGTRLTVT.

The V and J genes are TRBV5-8 and TRBJ1-1; 7 positions agree with TRBD1. This CDR3 spans 14 amino acids. The V gene end was trimmed by 2 bases and the J gene end by 5 bases; junction bases not matched to a gene: 6. Germline assignment: CDR1 SGHTS and CDR2 YDEGEE. The CDR3 spells CASSFGQGGTEAFF. CDR3 coding DNA: TGTGCCAGCAGCTTTGGCCAGGGGGGGACTGAAGCTTTCTTT.

This clone was picked up one time. The chain recombines TRBV28 with TRBJ2-1, with D possibly being TRBD1 or TRBD2 (6 bases each). Trimming took off 6 bases at V and 5 bases at J, with 14 bases between the two ends. Germline assignment: CDR1 MDHEN and CDR2 SYDVKM. The CDR3 sequence is 14 residues long. The CDR3 loop reads CASRGGQFHNEQFF. In DNA, the CDR3 is TGTGCCAGCAGGGGAGGACAGTTCCACAATGAGCAGTTCTTC.

V and J are TRBV14 and TRBJ1-1; D remains ambiguous. Germline loops: CDR1 SGHDN, CDR2 FVKESK. V was pared by 4 bases and J by 0 bases, with 6 bases between. The CDR3 length is 13 residues. The CDR3 bases are TGTGCCAGCAGCCTGACGGTGAACACTGAAGCTTTCTTT. It specifies CASSLTVNTEAFF.

The chain is built from TRBV4-1 and TRBJ2-7, with D perhaps matching TRBD1 (6 bases). The CDR3 totals 15 residues. V lost 2 bases and J 5 bases, leaving 16 bases between the germline ends. Germline V gives CDR1 MGHRA, CDR2 YSYEKL. The CDR3 sequence: CASSQTTHTGNEQYF. The CDR3 nucleotides are TGCGCCAGCAGCCAAACCACTCATACAGGGAACGAGCAGTACTTC.

In DNA, the CDR3 is TGTGCCAGCAGGTACCGGGACCCCTACCAAGAGACCCAGTACTTC. Translation: CASRYRDPYQETQYF. J is TRBJ2-5 and V is TRBV5-6; either TRBD1 or TRBD2 may fit D (5 bases each). The CDR3 has 15 amino acids. Trimming stripped 5 bases from V and 0 bases from J, with 14 bases between. Per the germline V gene, CDR1 is SGHDT and CDR2 is YYEEEE. Full variable domain (outside the CDR3, taken from reference TRBV5-6 and TRBJ2-5): DAGVTQSPTHLIKTRGQQVTLRCSPKSGHDTVSWYQQALGQGPQFIFQYYEEEERQRGNFPDRFSGHQFPNYSSELNVNALLLGDSALYLCASRYRDPYQETQYFGPGTRLLVL.

This clone was observed once. The rearrangement links TRBV27 to TRBJ2-2; 9 nucleotides align to TRBD2. J was trimmed by 5 bases and V by 4 bases; bases with no gene match: 14. This CDR3 comprises 18 residues. Germline values: CDR1 MNHEY, CDR2 SMNVEV (reference sequence). The CDR3, as DNA: TGTGCCAGCAGTTATTCGAGCGGGGGGTATTTGTTGACCGGGGAGCTGTTTTTT. Translation: CASSYSSGGYLLTGELFF.

The rearrangement uses TRBV28 and TRBJ2-4; D uncertain. Trimming stripped 6 bases from V and 2 bases from J, with 17 bases between. Germline CDR1 MDHEN, CDR2 SYDVKM. CDR3 length: 16 amino acids. The CDR3 protein is CASSTRVLTSKNIQYF. In DNA, the CDR3 is TGTGCCAGCAGCACCCGGGTGCTGACGTCCAAAAACATTCAGTACTTC. Full variable domain (outside the CDR3, taken from reference TRBV28 and TRBJ2-4): DVKVTQSSRYLVKRTGEKVFLECVQDMDHENMFWYRQDPGLGLRLIYFSYDVKMKEKGDIPEGYSVSREKKERFSLILESASTNQTSMYLCASSTRVLTSKNIQYFGAGTRLSVL.

The chain carries TRBV5-1 and TRBJ2-3, with no clear D. This CDR3 contains 14 residues. V lost 4 bases to trimming and J lost 0 bases, with 9 bases between them. The germline V gene encodes CDR1 SGHRS and CDR2 YFSETQ. The CDR3, as DNA: TGCGCCAGCAGCCGAGACATCAGCACAGATACGCAGTATTTT. Translating it yields CASSRDISTDTQYF.

The chain links TRBV13 to TRBJ1-1, with D possibly matching TRBD1 (5 bases). With 0 bases removed from V and 2 bases from J, the gap between germline ends came to 13 bases. Germline assignment: CDR1 PRHDT and CDR2 FYEKMQ (reference sequence). The CDR3 loop spans 16 amino acids. CDR3 residues: CASSLGLGGGNTEAFF. CDR3 nucleotide sequence: TGTGCCAGCAGCTTAGGTCTGGGTGGGGGAAACACTGAAGCTTTCTTT.

The rearrangement joins TRBV6-5 to TRBJ1-4; D is ambiguous. The V end was cut by 2 bases, the J end by 11 bases, with 12 bases between. Germline V gene data show CDR1 as MNHEY and CDR2 as SVGAGI. The CDR3 runs to 13 residues. In DNA form, the CDR3 reads TGTGCCAGCAGTTACGGGCCCGACGCGAAACTGTTTTTT. Its protein product is CASSYGPDAKLFF.

The chain has TRBV2 and TRBJ2-7, with 8 bases aligning to TRBD1. This CDR3 has 14 amino acids. Germline-derived CDR1 and CDR2 are SNHLY and FYNNEI. With V trimmed by 6 bases and J by 3 bases, 7 bases remained unmatched. The CDR3 region has the DNA TGTGCCAGCAGCGTTTCAGGGGGCGTCTACGAGCAGTACTTC. Its protein product is CASSVSGGVYEQYF.

This clone was seen just once. The V and J genes are TRBV28 and TRBJ2-1, with 8 bases that match TRBD1. This CDR3 is 17 amino acids long. V lost 6 bases, J lost 0 bases, and 10 bases stayed unmatched. Germline V gives CDR1 MDHEN, CDR2 SYDVKM. CDR3 sequence: CASRSGQGSSSYNEQFF. The CDR3 DNA reads as TGTGCCAGCAGATCCGGACAGGGCTCTAGCTCCTACAATGAGCAGTTCTTC.

The chain joins TRBV7-9 to TRBJ2-5; either TRBD1 or TRBD2 may supply D (5 bases each). The CDR3 contains 14 residues. Per germline, CDR1 SEHNR and CDR2 FQNEAQ (reference sequence). Trimming left V 4 bases short and J 14 bases short, with 23 bases between. CDR3 coding DNA: TGTGCCAGCAGCTCAATCGGGACCGCCGCCGTAATTTACTTC. It yields the protein CASSSIGTAAVIYF.

The V and J genes are TRBV11-2 and TRBJ2-7; no reliable D call. Germline V gene data show CDR1 as SGHAT and CDR2 as FQNNGV. The CDR3 is 13 amino acids. The V end was cut by 5 bases, the J end by 3 bases, with 11 bases between. The CDR3 loop reads CASSRAPHYEQYF. For the CDR3, the DNA is TGTGCCAGCAGCCGGGCACCCCACTACGAGCAGTACTTC.

V and J are TRBV25-1 and TRBJ1-2, with D unresolved. Deletions cut 0 bases from V and 7 bases from J, with 15 bases between. Per the germline V gene, CDR1 is MGHDK and CDR2 is SYGVNS. The CDR3 is made up of 15 amino acids. CDR3 bases: TGTGCCAGCAGTGAATACCCGGCAGGCGGTGGTGGCTACACCTTC. This gives the protein CASSEYPAGGGGYTF.

This clone appeared a few times. The J gene is TRBJ1-2, the V gene TRBV6-5, with 8 bases matching TRBD1. The V gene's germline CDR1 is MNHEY and CDR2 SVGAGI. The J segment lost 5 bases and the V segment lost 0 bases, leaving 5 bases of the junction unmatched. The CDR3 has 15 residues. The CDR3 nucleotides read TGTGCCAGCAGTTACTCGCCAGGGGGCTATTATGGCTACACCTTC. Its translation is CASSYSPGGYYGYTF.

The chain employs TRBV10-2 and TRBJ2-3; 10 bases line up with TRBD2. This CDR3 is built from 15 residues. CDR1 and CDR2 from the germline V gene are WSHSY and SAAADI. Germline trimming cut 6 bases from V and 0 bases from J; bases unmatched to any gene: 3. CDR3 sequence (DNA): TGCGCCAGCAGACTAGCGGGGAGGAGCACAGATACGCAGTATTTT. Protein: CASRLAGRSTDTQYF.

The V gene is TRBV29-1, the J gene TRBJ2-2; D uncertain. V lost 5 bases and J 4 bases, leaving 5 bases between the germline ends. This CDR3 is built from 11 residues. CDR1 and CDR2 from the germline V gene are SQVTM and ANQGSEA. CDR3 amino acids: CSVRSTGELFF. The DNA of the CDR3 is TGCAGCGTTAGGAGCACCGGGGAGCTGTTTTTT.

The rearrangement uses TRBV30 and TRBJ1-2, with D unresolved. Trimming removed 0 bases at V and 6 bases at J, with 5 bases between. Looked up from germline, CDR1 is GTSNPN and CDR2 is SVGIG (reference sequence). CDR3 length equals 11 residues. The CDR3 reads CAWSVQDGYTF. The CDR3 DNA is TGTGCCTGGAGTGTGCAGGATGGCTACACCTTC.

V usage is TRBV27 and J usage is TRBJ2-7; TRBD1 agrees at 11 bases. J was trimmed by 6 bases and V by 5 bases; bases with no gene match: 6. The CDR3 contains 14 residues. CDR1 MNHEY and CDR2 SMNVEV come from the germline V gene (reference sequence). This CDR3 reads CASSPRTGGLEQYF. CDR3 in DNA: TGTGCCAGCAGTCCCCGGACAGGGGGCCTCGAGCAGTACTTC.